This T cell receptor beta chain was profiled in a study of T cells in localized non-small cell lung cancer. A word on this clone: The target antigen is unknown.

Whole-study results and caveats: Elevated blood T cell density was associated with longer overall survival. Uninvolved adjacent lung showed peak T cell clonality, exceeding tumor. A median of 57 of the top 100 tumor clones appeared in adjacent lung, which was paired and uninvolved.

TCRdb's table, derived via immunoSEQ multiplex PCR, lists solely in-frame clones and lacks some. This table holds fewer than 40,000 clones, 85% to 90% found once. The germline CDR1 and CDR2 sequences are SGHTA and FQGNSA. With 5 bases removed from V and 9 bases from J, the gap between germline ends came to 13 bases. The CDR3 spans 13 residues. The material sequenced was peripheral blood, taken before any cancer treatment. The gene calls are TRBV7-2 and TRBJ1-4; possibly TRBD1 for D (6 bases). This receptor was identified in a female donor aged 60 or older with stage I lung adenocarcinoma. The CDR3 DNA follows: TGTGCCAGCAGCCCCCTGACAGGCCAAAAACTGTTTTTT. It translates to CASSPLTGQKLFF. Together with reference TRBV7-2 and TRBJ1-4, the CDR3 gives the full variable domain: GAGVSQSPSNKVTEKGKDVELRCDPISGHTALYWYRQSLGQGLEFLIYFQGNSAPDKSGLPSDRFSAERTGGSVSTLTIQRTQQEDSAVYLCASSPLTGQKLFFGSGTQLSVL.